This entry is about one T cell receptor beta chain. Its antigen is not identified. V shed 4 bases, J shed 4 bases, and the junction held 10 bases outside the gene matches. Per the germline V gene, CDR1 is LGHDT and CDR2 is YNNKEL (reference sequence). CDR3 length: 16 amino acids. This specimen belongs to a study of T cell responses to AZD1222 COVID-19 vaccine. The study, taken as a whole, reports: Only after the peak T cell response were repertoires sampled. Spike-wide vaccine-associated CD4 TCRs dominated at 160-218 and 743-854. Clonal diversity was possibly underestimated, and white British individuals and females predominated among donors.

Some clones are missing from TCRdb's copy, which holds only in-frame ones; the method was immunoSEQ multiplex PCR. The sample includes about 92,000 clones, around 86% of them seen just once. The rearrangement links TRBV3-1 (or the pseudogene TRBV3-2) to TRBJ1-3; TRBD1 aligns across 7 bases. Specimen: peripheral blood, collected on day 0 of AZD1222 vaccination. The origin of this receptor is an adult in good health. DNA for the CDR3: TGTGCCAGCAGCCCCGACTTCCCGGGACAGGGAAACACCATATATTTT. Protein: CASSPDFPGQGNTIYF.